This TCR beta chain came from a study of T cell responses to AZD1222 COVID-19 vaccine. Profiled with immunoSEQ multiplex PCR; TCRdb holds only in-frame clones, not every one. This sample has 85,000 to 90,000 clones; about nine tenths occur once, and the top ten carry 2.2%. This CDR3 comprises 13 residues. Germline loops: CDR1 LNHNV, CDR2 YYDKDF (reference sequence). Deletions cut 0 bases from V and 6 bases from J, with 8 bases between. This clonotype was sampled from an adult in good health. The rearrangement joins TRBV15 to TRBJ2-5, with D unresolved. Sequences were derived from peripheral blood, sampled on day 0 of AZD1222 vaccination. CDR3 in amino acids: CATSRDGLKTQYF. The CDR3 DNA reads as TGTGCCACCAGCAGAGATGGTTTGAAGACCCAGTACTTC.